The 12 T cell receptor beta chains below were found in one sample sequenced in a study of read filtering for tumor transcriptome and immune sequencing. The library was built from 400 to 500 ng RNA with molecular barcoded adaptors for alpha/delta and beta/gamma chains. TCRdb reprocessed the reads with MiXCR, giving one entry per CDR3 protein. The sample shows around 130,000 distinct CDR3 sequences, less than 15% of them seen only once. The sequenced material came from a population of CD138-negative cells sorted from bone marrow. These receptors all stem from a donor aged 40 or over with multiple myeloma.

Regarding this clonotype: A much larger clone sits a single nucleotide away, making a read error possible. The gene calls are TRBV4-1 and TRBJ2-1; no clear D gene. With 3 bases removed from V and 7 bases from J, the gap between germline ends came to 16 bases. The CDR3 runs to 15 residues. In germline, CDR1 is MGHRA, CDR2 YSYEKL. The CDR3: CASSHYVQSVNEQFF. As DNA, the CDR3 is TGCGCCAGCAGCCATTATGTACAGTCTGTGAATGAGCAGTTCTTC.

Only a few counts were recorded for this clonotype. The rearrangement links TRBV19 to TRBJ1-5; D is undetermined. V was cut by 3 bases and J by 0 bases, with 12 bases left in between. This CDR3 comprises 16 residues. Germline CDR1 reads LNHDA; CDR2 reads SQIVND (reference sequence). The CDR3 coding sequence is TGTGCCAGTAGTATCCCCCGAGGGAATAGCAATCAGCCCCAGCATTTT. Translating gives CASSIPRGNSNQPQHF.

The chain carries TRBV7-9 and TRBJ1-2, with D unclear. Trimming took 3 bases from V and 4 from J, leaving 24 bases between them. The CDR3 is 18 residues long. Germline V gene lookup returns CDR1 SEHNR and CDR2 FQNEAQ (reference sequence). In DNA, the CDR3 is TGTGCCAGCAGCTTCGCCTTCACGGACCGGGCGTTCGGCTATGGCTACACCTTC. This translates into CASSFAFTDRAFGYGYTF.

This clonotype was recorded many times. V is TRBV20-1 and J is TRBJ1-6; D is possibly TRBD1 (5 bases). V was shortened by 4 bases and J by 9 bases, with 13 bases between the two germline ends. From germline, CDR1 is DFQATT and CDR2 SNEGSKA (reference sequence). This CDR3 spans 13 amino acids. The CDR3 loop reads CSAMDIPGSPLHF. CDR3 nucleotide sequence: TGCAGTGCTATGGACATTCCGGGTTCACCCCTCCACTTT.

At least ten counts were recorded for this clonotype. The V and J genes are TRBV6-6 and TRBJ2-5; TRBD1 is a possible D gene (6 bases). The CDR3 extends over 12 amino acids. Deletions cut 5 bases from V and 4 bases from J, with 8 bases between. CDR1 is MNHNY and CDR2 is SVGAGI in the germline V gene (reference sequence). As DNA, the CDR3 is TGTGCCAGCAGTCCCAGGGGAGAGACCCAGTACTTC. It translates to CASSPRGETQYF.

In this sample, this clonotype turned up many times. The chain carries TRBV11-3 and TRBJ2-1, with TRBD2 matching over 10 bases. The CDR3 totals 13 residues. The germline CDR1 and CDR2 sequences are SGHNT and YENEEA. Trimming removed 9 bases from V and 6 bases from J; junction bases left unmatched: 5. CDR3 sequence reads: CASGLAVGNEQFF. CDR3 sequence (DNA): TGTGCCAGTGGACTAGCGGTAGGCAATGAGCAGTTCTTC.

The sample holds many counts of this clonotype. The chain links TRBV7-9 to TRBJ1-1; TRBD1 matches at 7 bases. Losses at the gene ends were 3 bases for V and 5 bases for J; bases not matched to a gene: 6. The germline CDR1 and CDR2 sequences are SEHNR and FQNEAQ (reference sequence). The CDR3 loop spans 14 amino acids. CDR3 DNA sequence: TGTGCCAGCAGCTTTGACGACAGGGATACTGAAGCTTTCTTT. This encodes CASSFDDRDTEAFF.

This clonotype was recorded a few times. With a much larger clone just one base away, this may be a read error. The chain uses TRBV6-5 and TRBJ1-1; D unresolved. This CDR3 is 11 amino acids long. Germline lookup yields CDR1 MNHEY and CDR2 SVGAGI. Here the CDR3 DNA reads TGTGCCAGCAGTCATTTCACTGGAGCTTTCTTT. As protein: CASSHFTGAFF.

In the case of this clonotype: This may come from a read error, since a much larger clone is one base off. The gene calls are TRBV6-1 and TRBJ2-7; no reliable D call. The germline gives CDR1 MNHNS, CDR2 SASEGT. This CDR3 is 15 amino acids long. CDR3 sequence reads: CASSEAWVMGYGQYF. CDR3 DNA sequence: TGTGCCAGCAGTGAAGCCTGGGTAATGGGGTACGGGCAGTACTTC.

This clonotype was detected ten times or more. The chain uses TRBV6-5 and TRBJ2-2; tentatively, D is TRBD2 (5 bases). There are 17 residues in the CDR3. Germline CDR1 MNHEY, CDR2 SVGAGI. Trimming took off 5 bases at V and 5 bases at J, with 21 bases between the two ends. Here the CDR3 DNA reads TGTGCCAGCAGTACCCCCCGGCGGGCCCCGGGAACCGGGGAGCTGTTTTTT. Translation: CASSTPRRAPGTGELFF.

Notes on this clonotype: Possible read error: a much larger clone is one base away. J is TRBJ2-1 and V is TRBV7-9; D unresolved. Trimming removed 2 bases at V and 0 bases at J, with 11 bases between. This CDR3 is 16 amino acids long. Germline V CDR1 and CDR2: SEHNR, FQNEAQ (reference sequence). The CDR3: CASSLNALSSYNEQFF. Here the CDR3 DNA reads TGTGCCAGCAGCTTAAACGCGTTGAGCTCCTACAATGAGCAGTTCTTC.

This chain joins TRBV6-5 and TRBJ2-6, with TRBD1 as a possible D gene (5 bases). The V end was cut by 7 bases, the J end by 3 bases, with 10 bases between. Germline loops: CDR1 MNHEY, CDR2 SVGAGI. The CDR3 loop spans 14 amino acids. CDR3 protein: CASIPRVGANVLTF. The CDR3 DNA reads TGTGCCAGCATCCCCAGGGTTGGGGCCAACGTCCTGACTTTC.